The 29 T cell receptor beta chains below were found in one sample sequenced in a study of T cell responses to AZD1222 COVID-19 vaccine. The method was immunoSEQ multiplex PCR; TCRdb's version includes in-frame clones alone and lacks a portion of them. Of approximately 50,000 clones in the sample, about 90% were seen once. The source material was peripheral blood, sampled on day 0 of AZD1222 vaccination. Source of these receptors: an adult in good health.

V and J are TRBV5-1 and TRBJ2-5; unclear D gene. V was shortened by 0 bases and J by 4 bases, with 13 bases between the two germline ends. CDR1 and CDR2 (germline): SGHRS, YFSETQ. The CDR3 has 15 amino acids. The DNA for the CDR3 is TGCGCCAGCAGCTTGGATGGCAGGTGGGCAGAGACCCAGTACTTC. It codes for CASSLDGRWAETQYF. Variable domain in full (rest from reference TRBV5-1 and TRBJ2-5): KAGVTQTPRYLIKTRGQQVTLSCSPISGHRSVSWYQQTPGQGLQFLFEYFSETQRNKGNFPGRFSGRQFSNSRSEMNVSTLELGDSALYLCASSLDGRWAETQYFGPGTRLLVL.

The rearrangement uses TRBV5-4 and TRBJ1-2; 8 bases fit TRBD1. CDR3 length: 14 residues. Per germline, CDR1 SGHNT and CDR2 YYREEE (reference sequence). After removal of 4 bases from V and 5 bases from J, the junction contained 7 bases not matched to a gene. CDR3 loop: CASSLTGEVYGYTF. CDR3 in DNA: TGTGCCAGCAGCCTGACAGGGGAAGTGTATGGCTACACCTTC.

The chain has TRBV5-4 and TRBJ1-2; 8 bases line up with TRBD1. Germline CDR1 and CDR2: SGHNT and YYREEE (reference sequence). The CDR3 has 15 amino acids. With 2 bases clipped from V and 1 base from J, the junction kept 4 bases outside the gene matches. The CDR3 reads CASSLSQGGNYGYTF. The CDR3 nucleotides are TGTGCCAGCAGCTTATCACAGGGGGGTAACTATGGCTACACCTTC.

V gene TRBV11-2 combines with J gene TRBJ2-5; D is possibly TRBD2 (6 bases). The germline gives CDR1 SGHAT, CDR2 FQNNGV. The V end lost 2 bases, the J end lost 5 bases, and 15 bases lay between the germline ends. The CDR3 spans 15 residues. The CDR3 is CASSLMSGEPETQYF. CDR3 in DNA: TGTGCCAGCAGCTTAATGTCGGGGGAACCGGAGACCCAGTACTTC.

This chain connects TRBV19 to TRBJ1-1; no firm D call. Looked up from germline, CDR1 is LNHDA and CDR2 is SQIVND (reference sequence). The length of the CDR3 is 13 residues. V shed 8 bases and J shed 5 bases, with 15 bases lying between them. The CDR3 spells CASGSSIGTEAFF. The CDR3 DNA reads TGTGCCAGTGGGTCCTCTATTGGGACTGAAGCTTTCTTT.

This chain links TRBV30 with TRBJ2-4; 7 bases align to TRBD2. The CDR3 is 14 amino acids. V lost 0 bases and J lost 6; bases outside the gene matches: 5. The germline gives CDR1 GTSNPN, CDR2 SVGIG (reference sequence). The CDR3 DNA reads as TGTGCCTGGAGTGTAACGGGGGGACGAAACATTCAGTACTTC. Its translation: CAWSVTGGRNIQYF.

The rearrangement links TRBV10-3 to TRBJ1-6; 7 positions agree with TRBD1. CDR1 and CDR2 (germline): ENHRY, SYGVKD. The CDR3 runs to 13 residues. The junction had 2 bases not matched to a gene; V was cut back by 5 bases and J by 7 bases. This CDR3 reads CAISTGDNSPLHF. The CDR3 DNA reads TGTGCCATCAGTACAGGGGACAATTCACCCCTCCACTTT.

The chain combines TRBV18 with TRBJ1-2, with D unresolved. Germline V gene lookup returns CDR1 KGHSH and CDR2 LQKENI. V gave up 2 bases and J gave up 6 bases, with 7 bases separating them. This CDR3 contains 12 residues. CDR3 amino acids: CASSPSRDGYTF. The CDR3 DNA is TGTGCCAGCTCACCATCCCGGGATGGCTACACCTTC.

The chain has TRBV7-2 and TRBJ2-3, with 9 bases identical to TRBD2. The CDR3 is 15 residues long. V was pared by 3 bases and J by 3 bases, with 4 bases of the junction left unmatched. Germline V CDR1 and CDR2: SGHTA, FQGNSA. CDR3 residues: CASSFMREGTDTQYF. In DNA, the CDR3 is TGTGCCAGCAGCTTTATGCGGGAGGGTACAGATACGCAGTATTTT.

The genes are TRBV30 and TRBJ1-2; no definite D call. There are 15 residues in the CDR3. Trimming took off 0 bases at V and 4 bases at J, with 15 bases between the two ends. Germline V CDR1 and CDR2: GTSNPN, SVGIG (reference sequence). CDR3 loop: CAWSVWTQSPYGYTF. The CDR3, as DNA: TGTGCCTGGAGTGTATGGACCCAGTCTCCCTATGGCTACACCTTC.

V usage is TRBV7-2 and J usage is TRBJ2-1; 10 nucleotides line up with TRBD2. CDR3 length: 15 residues. CDR1 is SGHTA, CDR2 FQGNSA, per germline. Trimming cost V 3 bases and J 6 bases; bases outside gene matches: 5. CDR3 coding DNA: TGTGCCAGCAGCTTGCGTCTAGCGGGAGCCAATGAGCAGTTCTTC. It specifies CASSLRLAGANEQFF.

The chain links TRBV2 to TRBJ2-5; 10 nucleotides match TRBD2. The V gene's germline CDR1 is SNHLY and CDR2 FYNNEI. Germline trimming cut 6 bases from V and 7 bases from J; bases unmatched to any gene: 14. This CDR3 is built from 16 residues. The CDR3 bases are TGTGCCAGCAGCCTTACCGGGACTAGCGCCGAGGGGACCCAGTACTTC. Encoded protein: CASSLTGTSAEGTQYF.

This sequence joins TRBV7-3 and TRBJ2-1; tentative D call: TRBD1 (6 bases). The CDR3 has 18 amino acids. V lost 5 bases and J lost 6, with 26 bases in between. In germline, CDR1 is SGHTA, CDR2 FQGTGA. The CDR3 region is CASSHQGPIARGSNEQFF. CDR3 bases: TGTGCCAGCAGCCACCAGGGGCCGATAGCGAGAGGTAGCAATGAGCAGTTCTTC.

This chain uses TRBV10-3 with TRBJ2-1; either TRBD1 or TRBD2 may supply D (5 bases each). This CDR3 region has 14 residues. V was cut by 4 bases and J by 2 bases, with 9 bases left in between. The germline gives CDR1 ENHRY, CDR2 SYGVKD. CDR3 bases: TGTGCCATCAGTGGGGGGAATACCTACAATGAGCAGTTCTTC. It specifies CAISGGNTYNEQFF.

This clone came up a few times. V is TRBV5-1 and J is TRBJ1-1; D is possibly TRBD1 (6 bases). In germline, CDR1 is SGHRS, CDR2 YFSETQ. Between the trimmed V and J ends, which lost 0 bases and 4 bases, there was a span of 10 bases. This CDR3 region has 14 residues. The CDR3 sequence is CASSLVQGGTEAFF. Written as DNA, the CDR3 is TGCGCCAGCAGCTTGGTACAGGGAGGCACTGAAGCTTTCTTT.

V gene TRBV2 combines with J gene TRBJ2-2, with 10 bases fitting TRBD2. This CDR3 region has 15 residues. V lost 4 bases, J lost 3 bases, and 2 bases stayed unmatched. The germline CDR1 and CDR2 sequences are SNHLY and FYNNEI. The CDR3: CASSAGTSDTGELFF. The DNA for the CDR3 is TGTGCCAGCAGTGCCGGGACTAGCGACACCGGGGAGCTGTTTTTT.

This rearrangement joins TRBV7-9 to TRBJ2-4, with 9 nucleotides matching TRBD1. The V segment lost 3 bases and the J segment 4 bases; nucleotides outside the gene matches: 4. Germline assignment: CDR1 SEHNR and CDR2 FQNEAQ (reference sequence). The CDR3 covers 15 residues. CDR3 protein: CASSFAGQGKNIQYF. CDR3 DNA: TGTGCCAGCAGCTTCGCAGGACAGGGGAAAAACATTCAGTACTTC.

V is TRBV6-1 and J is TRBJ2-1, with D possibly being TRBD2 (6 bases). CDR1 MNHNS and CDR2 SASEGT come from the germline V gene. The CDR3 has 15 residues. V gave up 1 base and J gave up 12 bases, with 19 bases separating them. The CDR3 sequence is CASSEVVAGLLGQFF. The CDR3 DNA reads TGTGCCAGCAGTGAAGTGGTTGCGGGGCTCCTAGGGCAGTTCTTC.

This chain connects TRBV11-3 to TRBJ1-1; 8 bases are shared with TRBD1. The junction had 6 bases not matched to a gene; V was cut back by 5 bases and J by 7 bases. Germline lookup yields CDR1 SGHNT and CDR2 YENEEA. CDR3 length: 13 amino acids. The CDR3 is CASSIGQGGEAFF. The CDR3 coding sequence is TGTGCCAGCAGCATAGGACAGGGAGGTGAAGCTTTCTTT. The full variable domain, with the rest looked up from reference TRBV11-3 and TRBJ1-1, is EAGVVQSPRYKIIEKKQPVAFWCNPISGHNTLYWYLQNLGQGPELLIRYENEEAVDDSQLPKDRFSAERLKGVDSTLKIQPAELGDSAVYLCASSIGQGGEAFFGQGTRLTVV.

V usage is TRBV21-1 and J usage is TRBJ2-7; the DNA was not used to check the table's D call, TRBD2. TRBV21-1 is a documented pseudogene. This CDR3 is 16 amino acids long. The CDR3 loop reads CASSKVYRGCVYEQYF. The CDR3 nucleotides are TGTGCCAGCAGCAAAGTTTATCGAGGGTGTGTGTACGAGCAGTACTTC.

The CDR3 spells CATAGGSYEQYF. CDR3 DNA sequence: TGTGCCACCGCAGGAGGGTCCTACGAGCAGTACTTC. The V and J genes are TRBV10-3 and TRBJ2-7, with D possibly matching TRBD2 (6 bases). The V gene's germline CDR1 is ENHRY and CDR2 SYGVKD. Trimming shortened V by 10 bases and J by 1 base, and 11 bases separated the two germline ends. The CDR3 covers 12 residues.

CDR3 sequence (DNA): TGTGCCAGTAGTACCAACAACCAGGGGGCAATCTATGGCTACACCTTC. The encoded protein is CASSTNNQGAIYGYTF. The V gene is TRBV19, the J gene TRBJ1-2, with 8 bases matching TRBD1. This CDR3 is 16 amino acids long. With 4 bases clipped from V and 4 bases from J, the junction kept 11 bases outside the gene matches. Germline V lookup: CDR1 LNHDA, CDR2 SQIVND (reference sequence).

V and J are TRBV6-1 and TRBJ1-6; D perhaps matches TRBD1 (5 bases). The V end lost 1 base, the J end lost 8 bases, and 12 bases lay between the germline ends. This CDR3 comprises 15 residues. Germline V lookup: CDR1 MNHNS, CDR2 SASEGT. CDR3 sequence: CASSEDWQGDSPLHF. For the CDR3, the DNA is TGTGCCAGCAGTGAAGATTGGCAGGGCGATTCACCCCTCCACTTT.

The table lists this clone with a few counts. The V and J genes are TRBV29-1 and TRBJ2-1; 7 positions agree with TRBD2. V shed 6 bases, J shed 5 bases, and the junction held 19 bases outside the gene matches. This CDR3 has 17 amino acids. Germline assignment: CDR1 SQVTM and CDR2 ANQGSEA. CDR3 in amino acids: CSVGSTSAYVSDNEQFF. CDR3 DNA: TGCAGCGTCGGCTCCACTAGCGCATATGTGTCTGACAATGAGCAGTTCTTC.

V is TRBV19 and J is TRBJ1-1; D possibly corresponds to TRBD1 (5 bases). V shed 5 bases and J shed 1 base, with 17 bases lying between them. Germline CDR1 reads LNHDA; CDR2 reads SQIVND (reference sequence). The length of the CDR3 is 16 residues. The CDR3 region has the DNA TGTGCCAGTAGTCCCGGGGACGGCTTCACGAACACTGAAGCTTTCTTT. The encoded protein is CASSPGDGFTNTEAFF.

A single count supports this clone. V gene TRBV2 combines with J gene TRBJ1-1; 9 nucleotides agree with TRBD1. V gave up 4 bases and J gave up 0 bases; unmatched junction bases: 15. The CDR3 contains 19 residues. The germline V gene encodes CDR1 SNHLY and CDR2 FYNNEI. CDR3 sequence reads: CASSAEFSGQGGMNTEAFF. For the CDR3, the DNA is TGTGCCAGCAGTGCTGAGTTCTCGGGACAGGGCGGAATGAACACTGAAGCTTTCTTT.

The chain links TRBV6-1 to TRBJ1-1; D is ambiguous. Germline loops: CDR1 MNHNS, CDR2 SASEGT. V was shortened by 2 bases and J by 0 bases, with 16 bases between the two germline ends. The CDR3 length is 17 residues. Here the CDR3 reads CASSEIGGRKLNTEAFF. DNA for the CDR3: TGTGCCAGCAGTGAAATAGGAGGGAGGAAGTTGAACACTGAAGCTTTCTTT.

The chain uses TRBV4-2 and TRBJ1-3, with 7 bases aligning to TRBD1. The CDR3 runs to 16 residues. CDR1 and CDR2 (germline): LGHNA, YNFKEQ. V gave up 6 bases and J gave up 1 base; unmatched junction bases: 9. The CDR3 region has the DNA TGTGCCAGCAGGCAAAGTCAGGGGGTGTCTGGAAACACCATATATTTT. This codes for CASRQSQGVSGNTIYF.

This clone came up once. This sequence joins TRBV7-5 and TRBJ2-7; the DNA was not compared with TRBD2, the D call given in the table. TRBV7-5 is given as a pseudogene. The CDR3 consists of 13 residues. CDR3 amino acids: CVRSTGLAGEQYF. DNA of the CDR3: TGTGTCAGAAGCACCGGACTAGCAGGCGAGCAGTACTTC.